The clone carrying this T cell receptor (beta chain) was seen only once. The record originates from a study of T cells in Graves' hyperthyroidism and ophthalmopathy. Authors of the study amplified TCR beta CDR3 regions from RNA transcripts. The HTBI primer set served for first-round RT-PCR of the TCR CDR3. TCRdb re-called the multiplex PCR reads through MiXCR, storing one row per CDR3 protein. The sample records about 360,000 distinct CDR3 sequences, approximately 13% being singletons. V was trimmed by 2 bases and J by 8 bases, leaving 12 bases between them. The CDR3 contains 14 residues. Germline CDR1 and CDR2: KGHSH and LQKENI. Graves' hyperthyroidism was deemed stable absent ophthalmopathy progression within 18 months. Together with thyroid ultrasound, orbital computed tomography, serum thyroxine and TRAb, clinical symptoms were used for diagnoses.

This clonotype originated in a woman under 30 with Graves' hyperthyroidism. The source material was blood. This chain joins TRBV18 and TRBJ1-4; unclear D gene. The CDR3 bases are TGTGCCAGCTCACCAAGGAACCGCGGGGAAAAACTGTTTTTT. This gives the protein CASSPRNRGEKLFF. Full variable domain (remainder filled in from reference TRBV18 and TRBJ1-4): NAGVMQNPRHLVRRRGQEARLRCSPMKGHSHVYWYRQLPEEGLKFMVYLQKENIIDESGMPKERFSAEFPKEGPSILRIQQVVRGDSAAYFCASSPRNRGEKLFFGSGTQLSVL.